These T cell receptor beta chains were read from a single sample in a study of shared T cell receptors in the human thymus. Sequenced by immunoSEQ multiplex PCR; TCRdb stores in-frame clones only, minus some. Altogether 500,000 to 850,000 clones are present, around 87% being singletons, with the ten largest covering about 0.0094%. This sample also belongs to another study, concerning human thymus T cells.

The sequencing sample was made of thymocytes. Source of these receptors: a boy younger than two with a congenital heart defect. Both conserved end residues are part of each CDR3. The D gene is left open where the match is weak. Not all rows give a size; the values are once, few, many and, for expanded clones, a class.

j_call v_call d_call clone_size cdr3_aa cdr3_nt
TRBJ1-6 TRBV7-3 - once CASRTDGGNSPLHF TGTGCCAGCAGAACGGACGGAGGTAATTCACCCCTCCACTTT
TRBJ2-1 TRBV5-6 TRBD1 - CASRRTGGAYEQFF TGTGCCAGCAGAAGGACAGGGGGCGCATATGAGCAGTTCTTC
TRBJ2-2 TRBV2 TRBD1 - CASRRTGDTGELFF TGTGCCAGCCGGAGGACAGGGGACACCGGGGAGCTGTTTTTT
TRBJ1-3 TRBV5-1 - - CASRLDIRPSGNTIYF TGCGCCAGCAGACTCGACATCAGGCCCTCTGGAAACACCATATATTTT
TRBJ2-1 TRBV30 TRBD2 - CAWSVGLAGGPSYNEQFF TGTGCCTGGAGTGTGGGCCTAGCGGGGGGGCCCTCCTACAATGAGCAGTTCTTC
TRBJ2-1 TRBV19 - - CASSIGQEQFF TGTGCCAGTAGTATTGGGCAGGAGCAGTTCTTC
TRBJ2-5 TRBV5-1 TRBD2 - CASSLEGARLAGRETQYF TGCGCCAGCAGCTTGGAGGGGGCCAGACTAGCGGGAAGAGAGACCCAGTACTTC
TRBJ1-2 TRBV4-2 - - CASSQEDRKPPYYGYTF TGTGCCAGCAGCCAAGAAGATCGAAAGCCGCCCTACTATGGCTACACCTTC
TRBJ2-3 TRBV7-9 TRBD2 - CASTFLAGGTDTQYF TGTGCCAGCACGTTTCTAGCGGGGGGGACAGATACGCAGTATTTT
TRBJ1-3 TRBV29-1 - - CSVMGQPPNSGNTIYF TGCAGCGTTATGGGCCAGCCCCCCAACTCTGGAAACACCATATATTTT
TRBJ2-1 TRBV6-1 - - CASSTWGSDNEQFF TGTGCCAGCAGCACCTGGGGCAGTGACAATGAGCAGTTCTTC
TRBJ1-6 TRBV7-6 - - CASSLERGGLSSYNSPLHF TGTGCCAGCAGCTTAGAAAGGGGGGGGTTAAGCTCCTATAATTCACCCCTCCACTTT